Listed below are T cell receptor beta chains from one sample, sequenced in a study of blood T cell repertoires in COVID-19. Clones were read by immunoSEQ multiplex PCR, and TCRdb kept only the in-frame ones, dropping some. The sample shows roughly 200,000 clones, 83% of them seen only once. Sequencing was performed on PBMCs or T cells enriched from blood (not recorded which). These TCRs come from a woman in her forties or fifties who had been exposed to COVID-19. Both conserved end residues are part of each CDR3. The D gene is left open where the match is weak. Clone size is stated in some rows and not others, as once, few, many or a class when expanded.

clone_size	v_call	d_call	j_call	cdr3_nt	cdr3_aa
-	TRBV13	TRBD2	TRBJ2-1	TGTGCCAGCACCGGGACTAGCGGGTTCAATGAGCAGTTCTTC	CASTGTSGFNEQFF
-	TRBV15	TRBD1	TRBJ1-4	TGTGCCACCAGCATTACCCCGGGACAGTCTAATGAAAAACTGTTTTTT	CATSITPGQSNEKLFF
-	TRBV2	-	TRBJ1-4	TGTGCCAGCAGTGCGTGGGGGGGTGAAAAACTGTTTTTT	CASSAWGGEKLFF
-	TRBV28	-	TRBJ2-3	TGTGCCAGCAGTTTTGCTGGGGCTGCTGCAGATACGCAGTATTTT	CASSFAGAAADTQYF
-	TRBV30	-	TRBJ2-7	TGTGCCTGGACCGGAGGATCCCCCGGCGAGCAGTACTTC	CAWTGGSPGEQYF
few	TRBV5-4	-	TRBJ1-4	TGTGCCAGCAGCTTGCGGCAGGATGGTGAAAAACTGTTTTTT	CASSLRQDGEKLFF
once	TRBV5-6	TRBD1	TRBJ1-1	TGTGCCAGCAGCAGACAGGGGGGAAGGACTGAAGCTTTCTTT	CASSRQGGRTEAFF
-	TRBV19	TRBD1	TRBJ1-3	TGTGCCACTGCACGACAGGGGGGCTCTGGAAACACCATATATTTT	CATARQGGSGNTIYF
-	TRBV6-5	TRBD1	TRBJ1-2	TGTGCCAGCACCAAGACAGGGGGAAAGGGCTACACCTTC	CASTKTGGKGYTF
-	TRBV9	TRBD1	TRBJ2-5	TGTGCCAGCAGCGTCCGGGACAGGGGTAATCGGGAGACCCAGTACTTC	CASSVRDRGNRETQYF
-	TRBV19	-	TRBJ2-5	TGTGCCAGTAGTCTCGGAATGTCTGGCGGGACCCAGTACTTC	CASSLGMSGGTQYF
-	TRBV7-2	-	TRBJ1-4	TGTGCCAGCAGCCCCAACTCGGGAAATGAAAAACTGTTTTTT	CASSPNSGNEKLFF
-	TRBV5-1	TRBD2	TRBJ2-2	TGCGCCAGCAGCTCTAGCGGGGGGGCCGGGGAGCTGTTTTTT	CASSSSGGAGELFF
-	TRBV5-4	-	TRBJ2-5	TGTGCCAGCAGCTTGGGGCAGTTGGAGGAGACCCAGTACTTC	CASSLGQLEETQYF
-	TRBV10-3	-	TRBJ1-1	TGTGCCATCAGGGACAGAAACACTGAAGCTTTCTTT	CAIRDRNTEAFF
-	TRBV6-5	-	TRBJ2-7	TGTGCCAGCAGGCCCGGGACATTCTACGAGCAGTACTTC	CASRPGTFYEQYF
-	TRBV2	-	TRBJ2-3	TGTGCCAGCAGTGCCAGTCTCGCAGATACGCAGTATTTT	CASSASLADTQYF
-	TRBV23-1	TRBD1	TRBJ2-7	TGCGCCAGCAGCCTCCCCGGACAGGGCCGGGGCTACGAGCAGTACTTC	CASSLPGQGRGYEQYF
-	TRBV29-1	-	TRBJ2-1	TGCAGCGTTGAATGGAGGGTGCAGTTCTTC	CSVEWRVQFF
-	TRBV19	-	TRBJ1-2	TGTGCCAGTAGTACTCCTACAGGGATGGCTGGCTACACCTTC	CASSTPTGMAGYTF
few	TRBV4-1	-	TRBJ1-1	TGCGCCAGCAGCCAAGTTCCAGGGGACACTGAAGCTTTCTTT	CASSQVPGDTEAFF
-	TRBV5-1	-	TRBJ1-2	TGCGCCAGCAGCTTCGGGGGGTTTGGCTACACCTTC	CASSFGGFGYTF
-	TRBV3-1/TRBV3-2	TRBD2	TRBJ2-7	TGTGCCAGCAGCCAAGTCCTCGGGACTAGCGACGAGCAGTACTTC	CASSQVLGTSDEQYF
-	TRBV5-1	TRBD1	TRBJ1-1	TGCGCCAGCAGCAGGAGTCCAGGGGGCACGGAGGTCACTGAAGCTTTCTTT	CASSRSPGGTEVTEAFF
-	TRBV4-1	-	TRBJ2-3	TGCGCCAGCAGCCAAGAAAGTTTCGGGATTAGCACAGATACGCAGTATTTT	CASSQESFGISTDTQYF
-	TRBV18	-	TRBJ2-2	TGTGCCAGCTCACTACCGACGACAGTAAACACCGGGGAGCTGTTTTTT	CASSLPTTVNTGELFF
once	TRBV27	-	TRBJ2-7	TGTGCCAGCAGGATATGGGCTTCGGGGGACGAGCAGTACTTC	CASRIWASGDEQYF
-	TRBV3-1/TRBV3-2	-	TRBJ1-1	TGTGCCAGCAGCCGGGGACTCGAAGCTTTCTTT	CASSRGLEAFF
-	TRBV7-3	TRBD1	TRBJ1-2	TGTGCCAGCAGCGCGAACCGGGACAGGGGAAGGACCTTC	CASSANRDRGRTF
-	TRBV10-2	-	TRBJ1-6	TGCGCCAGCAGTTCCGTCAGTCGATTCTATAATTCACCCCTCCACTTT	CASSSVSRFYNSPLHF
-	TRBV19	TRBD2	TRBJ2-5	TGTGCCAGTAGTAGACTCTCTAGCGGGGGGGGCCAAGAGACCCAGTACTTC	CASSRLSSGGGQETQYF
-	TRBV11-1	-	TRBJ1-6	TGTGCCAGCAGCTTAAAGGCAGGGGAAAGTTCACCCCTCCACTTT	CASSLKAGESSPLHF
-	TRBV29-1	-	TRBJ2-7	TGCAGCGCACCTGAAGGGGACAGCCCAAGGGGGGACGAGCAGTACTTC	CSAPEGDSPRGDEQYF
-	TRBV29-1	TRBD1	TRBJ1-1	TGCAGCGTGGGACGGGACAGACACACTGAAGCTTTCTTT	CSVGRDRHTEAFF
-	TRBV25-1	-	TRBJ1-1	TGTGCCAGCAGTGTAAGAGGTCCGCTGAAAGGAGAAGCTTTCTTT	CASSVRGPLKGEAFF
-	TRBV28	-	TRBJ2-1	TGTGCCAGCAGTCTCAAGCTTAGGGCCGGGGGCTCCTACAATGAGCAGTTCTTC	CASSLKLRAGGSYNEQFF
-	TRBV3-1/TRBV3-2	-	TRBJ2-7	TGTGCCAGCAGCCCTCGAGGGAGGTACTCCTACGAGCAGTACTTC	CASSPRGRYSYEQYF
-	TRBV12-3/TRBV12-4	TRBD1	TRBJ2-1	TGTGCCAGCAGTTCGACAGGGAGCGATGAGCAGTTCTTC	CASSSTGSDEQFF
-	TRBV14	-	TRBJ2-2	TGTGCCAGCAGCCTATCAGTCGGGGAGCTGTTTTTT	CASSLSVGELFF
-	TRBV5-1	TRBD1	TRBJ1-1	TGCGCCAGCAGCGGGGGACAGGGCACTGAAGCTTTCTTT	CASSGGQGTEAFF
-	TRBV28	-	TRBJ2-5	TGTGCCAGCAGTTTTTCGGTGCTCCGGGAGACCCAGTACTTC	CASSFSVLRETQYF
once	TRBV18	-	TRBJ2-3	TGTGCCAGCTCCAAAGGACCCGGAGGAGGAGATACGCAGTATTTT	CASSKGPGGGDTQYF
-	TRBV19	-	TRBJ2-7	TGTGCCAGTAGTACCCTAGGCCCGGGAGAGAGTAACGCCTACGAGCAGTACTTC	CASSTLGPGESNAYEQYF
once	TRBV15	-	TRBJ2-7	TGTGCCACCAGCAGAGATGGGGGGTACGAGCAGTACTTC	CATSRDGGYEQYF
few	TRBV5-4	-	TRBJ2-7	TGTGCCAGCAGCTCCCCCGGGACTGGGCGCATCTACGAGCAGTACTTC	CASSSPGTGRIYEQYF
-	TRBV19	-	TRBJ1-1	TGTGCCAGTAGTACTAGAGGTATCACTGAAGCTTTCTTT	CASSTRGITEAFF
-	TRBV30	-	TRBJ1-2	TGTGCCTGGAACGGGGAAGGTGGCTACACCTTC	CAWNGEGGYTF
-	TRBV12-5	-	TRBJ1-6	TGTGCTAGTGGTTTGGTCATCCGCAGAGCGGATAATTCACCCCTCCACTTT	CASGLVIRRADNSPLHF
-	TRBV29-1	-	TRBJ1-2	TGCAGCGTTGACCAACAGGGAACCCATGGCTACACCTTC	CSVDQQGTHGYTF
-	TRBV4-2	-	TRBJ2-1	TGTGCCAGCAGCCAAGCAGCGGGCTCCTACAATGAGCAGTTCTTC	CASSQAAGSYNEQFF
-	TRBV7-2	-	TRBJ2-3	TGTGCCAGCAGCTTAGCGGGGGGGCGATTAACAGATACGCAGTATTTT	CASSLAGGRLTDTQYF
-	TRBV19	-	TRBJ1-1	TGTGCCAGTAGTATGCGCAGAGAGGCTGAAGCTTTCTTT	CASSMRREAEAFF
-	TRBV12-3/TRBV12-4	-	TRBJ1-1	TGTGCCAGCAGCATGAACACTGAAGCTTTCTTT	CASSMNTEAFF
-	TRBV4-1	-	TRBJ1-3	TGCGCCAGCAGCCAACTATGGGGCAACACCATATATTTT	CASSQLWGNTIYF
once	TRBV3-1/TRBV3-2	-	TRBJ1-5	TGTGCCAGCAGTTTCGACGGAGGCAATCAGCCCCAGCATTTT	CASSFDGGNQPQHF